This is a list of T cell receptor beta chains from one sample in a study of neurological immune-mediated disorders. TCRdb re-called the 5' RACE reads through MiXCR, storing one row per CDR3 protein. The data contain around 66,000 distinct CDR3 sequences, around 5.5% of them seen just once; the ten biggest clones take up about 2.6%. Sequenced: PBMCs. All receptors derive from a woman in her thirties with multiple sclerosis. Each CDR3 is given with its conserved first and last residue. The D gene is left open where the match is weak. The size of a clone is reported for some rows only, either as once, few or many, or as a class for expanded clones.

clone_size	d_call	v_call	j_call	cdr3_aa	cdr3_nt
few	.	TRBV2	TRBJ1-6	CASNSVGSPLNF	TGTGCCAGCAACTCGGTGGGTTCACCCCTCAACTTT
many	TRBD1	TRBV2	TRBJ2-7	CASSEGTGSYEQYF	TGTGCCAGCAGTGAGGGGACAGGGTCCTACGAGCAGTACTTC
many	TRBD1	TRBV5-1	TRBJ1-6	CASSLVGQTSSYNSPLHF	TGCGCCAGCAGCTTGGTGGGACAGACGAGCTCCTATAATTCACCCCTCCACTTT
many	.	TRBV5-6	TRBJ2-6	CASSFRGVSGANVLTF	TGTGCCAGCAGCTTTAGGGGTGTCTCTGGGGCCAACGTCCTGACTTTC
many	.	TRBV20-1	TRBJ2-3	CSAEGLGADTQYF	TGCAGCGCCGAAGGTCTAGGCGCAGATACGCAGTATTTT
few	TRBD2	TRBV7-8	TRBJ2-7	CASSPWTSGDEQYF	TGTGCCAGCAGCCCGTGGACTAGCGGGGACGAGCAGTACTTC
many	TRBD1	TRBV27	TRBJ2-7	CASSTGTAAYEQYF	TGTGCCAGCAGTACCGGGACAGCGGCCTACGAGCAGTACTTC
many	.	TRBV7-9	TRBJ2-1	CASSLARALTYNEQFF	TGTGCCAGCAGCTTAGCTCGGGCCCTTACCTACAATGAGCAGTTCTTC
many	.	TRBV20-1	TRBJ1-1	CSARHLSTEAFF	TGCAGTGCTAGGCACCTCTCCACTGAAGCTTTCTTT
many	.	TRBV7-2	TRBJ2-6	CASSLPIGAANSGANVLTF	TGTGCCAGCAGCTTGCCTATCGGGGCAGCGAACTCTGGGGCCAACGTCCTGACTTTC
many	.	TRBV20-1	TRBJ1-6	CSAREGHRDSPLNF	TGCAGTGCTAGAGAGGGGCATCGGGATTCACCCCTCAACTTT
many	.	TRBV5-1	TRBJ1-5	CASSLGQSNQPQHF	TGCGCCAGCAGCTTAGGACAGAGCAATCAGCCCCAGCATTTT
few	.	TRBV20-1	TRBJ1-1	CSASLAGPNTEAFF	TGCAGTGCTAGCCTGGCAGGGCCGAACACTGAAGCTTTCTTT
many	.	TRBV27	TRBJ1-6	CASGSGTANSPLHF	TGTGCCAGCGGATCCGGGACGGCAAATTCACCCCTCCACTTT
many	.	TRBV5-5	TRBJ2-3	CASQGASTDTQYF	TGTGCTTCACAGGGAGCTAGCACAGATACGCAGTATTTT
many	.	TRBV20-1	TRBJ2-7	CSAVGVTPYEQYF	TGCAGTGCTGTGGGGGTCACACCCTACGAGCAGTACTTC
.	.	TRBV5-6	TRBJ1-1	CASSGDLRVEAFF	TGTGCCAGCAGCGGGGACCTTCGGGTCGAAGCTTTCTTT
.	TRBD1	TRBV5-6	TRBJ1-1	CASSGQGVVASNTEAFF	TGTGCCAGCAGCGGACAGGGAGTTGTAGCCTCGAACACTGAAGCTTTCTTT
many	.	TRBV5-1	TRBJ2-1	CASSLPTSNEQFF	TGCGCCAGCAGCCTCCCGACTAGCAATGAGCAGTTCTTC
few	.	TRBV18	TRBJ1-5	CASSPDGNQPQHF	TGTGCCAGCTCACCGGATGGGAATCAGCCCCAGCATTTT
many	TRBD1	TRBV20-1	TRBJ2-2	CSALSGQGASGELFF	TGCAGCGCCCTATCGGGACAGGGGGCATCCGGGGAGCTGTTTTTT
few	.	TRBV12-5	TRBJ2-2	CASGLGQNTGELFF	TGTGCTAGTGGTTTGGGGCAGAACACCGGGGAGCTGTTTTTT
many	.	TRBV9	TRBJ2-1	CASSAQGGGPYNEQFF	TGTGCCAGCAGCGCCCAGGGGGGGGGACCCTACAATGAGCAGTTCTTC